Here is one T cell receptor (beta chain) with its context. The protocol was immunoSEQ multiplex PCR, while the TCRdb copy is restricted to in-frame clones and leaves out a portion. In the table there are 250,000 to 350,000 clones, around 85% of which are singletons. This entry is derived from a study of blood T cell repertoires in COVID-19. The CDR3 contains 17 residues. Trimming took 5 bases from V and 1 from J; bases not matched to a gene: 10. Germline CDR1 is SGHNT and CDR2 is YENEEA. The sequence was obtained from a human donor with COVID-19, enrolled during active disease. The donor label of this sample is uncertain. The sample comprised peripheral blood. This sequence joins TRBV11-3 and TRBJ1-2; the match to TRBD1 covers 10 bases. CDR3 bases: TGTGCCAGCAGCCGCCACCGGGACAGGGGTTTTAACTATGGCTACACCTTC. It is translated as CASSRHRDRGFNYGYTF.